Presented here are 12 T cell receptor beta chains from one specimen sequenced in a study of high-grade serous ovarian cancer treatment subgroups. The tumor samples were collected prior to definitive surgery or chemotherapy. Using immunoSEQ multiplex PCR, the repertoire was profiled, and TCRdb retains in-frame clones only, with some absent. The data hold roughly 29,000 clones, with 80% to 90% observed a single time. Sequencing input: tumor tissue. The origin of the receptors is a human donor with high-grade serous ovarian cancer.

The chain links TRBV6-6 to TRBJ1-6; D is possibly TRBD1 (5 bases). V shed 6 bases and J shed 10 bases, with 22 bases lying between them. The CDR3 length is 16 residues. CDR1 and CDR2 from the germline V gene are MNHNY and SVGAGI (reference sequence). The CDR3 spells CASRYGTLGIGSPLHF. In DNA, the CDR3 is TGTGCCAGCAGATACGGGACGTTAGGGATTGGGTCACCCCTCCACTTT.

The chain couples TRBV7-8 to TRBJ2-3; 9 bases are a match to TRBD1. The ends lost 1 base at V and 4 bases at J; junction bases unmatched: 3. CDR1 is SGHVS, CDR2 FQNEAQ, per germline. The CDR3 length is 15 residues. CDR3 in amino acids: CASSLVGTGSDTQYF. CDR3 DNA sequence: TGTGCCAGCAGCTTAGTGGGGACAGGGTCAGATACGCAGTATTTT.

The genes are TRBV19 and TRBJ2-1; TRBD2 matches at 15 bases. Germline values: CDR1 LNHDA, CDR2 SQIVND (reference sequence). The CDR3 sequence is 15 residues long. Trimming took 5 bases from V and 9 from J; bases not matched to a gene: 5. CDR3 in amino acids: CASSPRTSGRGEQFF. The CDR3 nucleotides are TGTGCCAGTAGTCCCAGGACTAGCGGGAGGGGTGAGCAGTTCTTC.

The gene calls are TRBV6-1 and TRBJ1-2; 10 nucleotides match TRBD1. Trimming removed 6 bases from V and 8 bases from J; junction bases left unmatched: 12. Germline assignment: CDR1 MNHNS and CDR2 SASEGT. This CDR3 has 15 amino acids. CDR3 amino acids: CASRTSRTGGGGYTF. In DNA form, the CDR3 reads TGTGCCAGCAGAACGAGCCGGACAGGGGGTGGAGGCTACACCTTC.

The CDR3 DNA sequence: TGCGCCAGCAGCTTGGCCTCAGGGGGGAATTCACCCCTCCACTTT. Its protein is CASSLASGGNSPLHF. The gene calls are TRBV5-1 and TRBJ1-6; TRBD1 matches at 7 bases. V lost 0 bases, J lost 7 bases, and 4 bases stayed unmatched. Per the germline V gene, CDR1 is SGHRS and CDR2 is YFSETQ. CDR3 size: 15 residues.

As regards this clone: The DNA is left out, because the CDR3 cannot be placed on it with certainty; the CDR3 is given as TCRdb lists it. The CDR3 protein is CASSSGQGYTEAFF. This chain uses TRBV27 with TRBJ1-1; the table's D call, TRBD1, was not checked against the DNA. Inclusive of both ends, the CDR3 amounts to 14 amino acids. The germline V gene has CDR1 MNHEY and CDR2 SMNVEV (reference sequence).

This chain links TRBV6-1 with TRBJ2-3; D may be TRBD2 (6 bases). This CDR3 is built from 15 residues. The ends were cut back, 2 bases at V and 0 bases at J, with 9 bases in the middle. Germline CDR1 is MNHNS and CDR2 is SASEGT. CDR3 protein: CASSEHGTSTDTQYF. CDR3 DNA: TGTGCCAGCAGTGAACACGGGACTAGCACAGATACGCAGTATTTT.

The CDR3 is CASSFRFDRPNEKLFF. CDR3 sequence (DNA): TGTGCCAGCAGTTTTCGGTTTGACAGGCCTAATGAAAAACTGTTTTTT. J is TRBJ1-4 and V is TRBV27, with D possibly being TRBD1 (6 bases). The germline CDR1 and CDR2 sequences are MNHEY and SMNVEV (reference sequence). The CDR3 totals 16 residues. V lost 3 bases and J lost 3, with 14 bases in between.

The chain is built from TRBV5-4 and TRBJ2-1; TRBD1 matches at 7 bases. Trimming took 3 bases from V and 6 from J; bases not matched to a gene: 3. CDR1 and CDR2 from the germline V gene are SGHNT and YYREEE (reference sequence). This CDR3 spans 13 amino acids. In DNA form, the CDR3 reads TGTGCCAGCAGCTGGGACAGCATCAATGAGCAGTTCTTC. Translating it yields CASSWDSINEQFF.

The rearrangement uses TRBV7-9 and TRBJ2-3; the match to TRBD2 covers 9 bases. CDR3 length equals 16 residues. The trim removed 1 base at V and 4 bases at J, leaving 6 bases unmatched. Germline CDR1 SEHNR, CDR2 FQNEAQ (reference sequence). The CDR3 protein is CASSLGPAGGADTQYF. DNA of the CDR3: TGTGCCAGCAGCTTAGGCCCAGCGGGAGGCGCAGATACGCAGTATTTT.

V gene TRBV7-2 combines with J gene TRBJ1-5; 9 bases map to TRBD1. The V gene's germline CDR1 is SGHTA and CDR2 FQGNSA. Trimming removed 1 base from V and 7 bases from J; junction bases left unmatched: 8. The length of the CDR3 is 16 residues. As DNA, the CDR3 is TGTGCCAGCAGCTTAGATAGTACAGGGGGCAGCCAGCCCCAGCATTTT. It translates to CASSLDSTGGSQPQHF.

The CDR3 region is CASTQDRGRETQYF. CDR3 nucleotides: TGTGCCAGCACCCAGGACAGGGGACGGGAGACCCAGTACTTC. The V and J genes are TRBV7-2 and TRBJ2-5, with TRBD1 identical over 9 bases. CDR3 size: 14 residues. The V and J ends lost 7 bases and 5 bases, in that order; junction bases with no gene match: 8. Germline lookup yields CDR1 SGHTA and CDR2 FQGNSA.